The TCR beta chain described here comes from a study of tumor-infiltrating lymphocytes in oesophageal squamous cell carcinoma. Germline V CDR1 and CDR2: SGHTA, FQGNSA. The CDR3 is 12 residues long. In TCRdb, the PCR reads were re-called with MiXCR into one record per CDR3 protein. This repertoire shows approximately 12,000 distinct CDR3 sequences, around 56% found once; its top ten account for 35%. This sequence originates from a male donor with esophageal squamous cell carcinoma. Sequences were obtained from esophageal tumor tissue. The rearrangement joins TRBV7-2 to TRBJ2-7; D call uncertain. The J call is uncertain, as TRBJ1-2 better fits the DNA end. Written as DNA, the CDR3 is TGTGCCAGCAGCTTAAACTTCTATGGCTACACCTTC. Encoded protein: CASSLNFYGYTF.